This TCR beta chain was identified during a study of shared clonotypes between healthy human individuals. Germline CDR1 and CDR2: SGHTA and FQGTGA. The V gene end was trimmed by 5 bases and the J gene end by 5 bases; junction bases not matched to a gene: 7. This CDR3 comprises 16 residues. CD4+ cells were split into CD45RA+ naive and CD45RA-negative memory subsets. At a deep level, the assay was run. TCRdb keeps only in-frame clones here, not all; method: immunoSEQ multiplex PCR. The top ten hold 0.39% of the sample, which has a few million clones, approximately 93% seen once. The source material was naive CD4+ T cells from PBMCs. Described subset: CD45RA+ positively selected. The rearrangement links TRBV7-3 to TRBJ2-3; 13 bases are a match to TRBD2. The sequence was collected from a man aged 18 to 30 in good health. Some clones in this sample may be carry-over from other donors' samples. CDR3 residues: CASSQLAGGAGDTQYF. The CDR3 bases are TGTGCCAGCAGCCAACTAGCGGGAGGGGCGGGAGATACGCAGTATTTT. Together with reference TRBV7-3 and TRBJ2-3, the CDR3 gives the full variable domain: GAGVSQTPSNKVTEKGKYVELRCDPISGHTALYWYRQSLGQGPEFLIYFQGTGAADDSGLPNDRFFAVRPEGSVSTLKIQRTERGDSAVYLCASSQLAGGAGDTQYFGPGTRLTVL.